The 32 T cell receptor beta chains in this list originate from one sample, sequenced in a study of shared clonotypes between healthy human individuals. Profiled with immunoSEQ multiplex PCR; TCRdb holds only in-frame clones, not every one. This table holds 700,000 or so clones, 72% found once. Sequenced material: memory CD4+ T cells sorted from blood. The sample's subset: CD45RA-negative fraction. The receptors derive from a woman aged 25 to 39 in good health.

DNA of the CDR3: TGTGCCAGCAGTTTATGGGGGGCAGCGAATGAGCAGTTCTTC. It encodes CASSLWGAANEQFF. The genes are TRBV28 and TRBJ2-1; perhaps TRBD1 as D (6 bases). This CDR3 is built from 14 residues. V gave up 0 bases and J gave up 7 bases, with 10 bases separating them. From germline, CDR1 is MDHEN and CDR2 SYDVKM.

This clone appeared many times. The chain joins TRBV7-9 to TRBJ2-5; D call uncertain. Germline V gene lookup returns CDR1 SEHNR and CDR2 FQNEAQ (reference sequence). There are 11 residues in the CDR3. Trimming shortened V by 6 bases and J by 5 bases, and 7 bases separated the two germline ends. CDR3 sequence reads: CASSNEETQYF. CDR3 sequence (DNA): TGTGCCAGCAGTAACGAGGAGACCCAGTACTTC.

The chain joins TRBV27 to TRBJ2-1, with D tentatively TRBD2 (7 bases). Between the trimmed V and J ends, which lost 3 bases and 9 bases, there was a span of 15 bases. The length of the CDR3 is 14 residues. Germline V lookup: CDR1 MNHEY, CDR2 SMNVEV (reference sequence). For the CDR3, the DNA is TGTGCCAGCAGTTTGAAGGGGGGGCGAGGTGAGCAGTTCTTC. Translated, it gives CASSLKGGRGEQFF.

This clone was counted at least ten times. This chain links TRBV28 with TRBJ2-7, with D possibly TRBD2 on 6 matching bases. Germline CDR1 MDHEN, CDR2 SYDVKM. The CDR3 is 16 amino acids. Trimming removed 6 bases from V and 5 bases from J, with 23 bases in between. CDR3 sequence reads: CASRDPSTRRRNEQYF. The CDR3 DNA sequence: TGTGCCAGCAGAGACCCTTCGACTAGGAGGAGAAACGAGCAGTACTTC.

The chain uses TRBV28 and TRBJ1-5; weak D call: TRBD1 (6 bases). Germline CDR1 reads MDHEN; CDR2 reads SYDVKM. V dropped 7 bases and J dropped 6 bases, with 16 bases sitting between them. The CDR3 sequence is 14 residues long. Written as DNA, the CDR3 is TGTGCCAGCACCAGCGAGGGGGATATTCAGCCCCAGCATTTT. The encoded protein is CASTSEGDIQPQHF.

This chain uses TRBV19 with TRBJ2-1, with TRBD1 identical over 7 bases. Germline CDR1 LNHDA, CDR2 SQIVND (reference sequence). The junction had 8 bases not matched to a gene; V was cut back by 5 bases and J by 7 bases. The CDR3 consists of 14 residues. CDR3: CASSATGQRNEQFF. CDR3 nucleotides: TGTGCCAGTAGTGCAACGGGACAGAGGAATGAGCAGTTCTTC. The variable domain in full, completed from reference TRBV19 and TRBJ2-1, reads DGGITQSPKYLFRKEGQNVTLSCEQNLNHDAMYWYRQDPGQGLRLIYYSQIVNDFQKGDIAEGYSVSREKKESFPLTVTSAQKNPTAFYLCASSATGQRNEQFFGPGTRLTVL.

The chain is built from TRBV6-5 and TRBJ2-7, with D unresolved. Germline assignment: CDR1 MNHEY and CDR2 SVGAGI. CDR3 size: 16 residues. V lost 0 bases and J lost 3, with 15 bases in between. CDR3 in amino acids: CASSYSLWKSSYEQYF. As DNA, the CDR3 is TGTGCCAGCAGTTACTCGCTCTGGAAGAGTAGCTACGAGCAGTACTTC.

This clone turned up a few times. The CDR3 protein is CASSFSQGYTEAFF. In DNA form, the CDR3 reads TGTGCCAGCAGCTTCTCACAGGGATACACTGAAGCTTTCTTT. The chain joins TRBV11-2 to TRBJ1-1; perhaps TRBD1 as D (6 bases). V gave up 3 bases and J gave up 3 bases, with 11 bases separating them. Germline CDR1 and CDR2: SGHAT and FQNNGV. CDR3 length equals 14 residues.

This clone came up a few times. V usage is TRBV30 and J usage is TRBJ2-1; 9 bases fit TRBD2. After removal of 7 bases from V and 2 bases from J, the junction contained 3 bases not matched to a gene. This CDR3 spans 13 amino acids. Germline CDR1 and CDR2: GTSNPN and SVGIG (reference sequence). The DNA for the CDR3 is TGTGCCTTTAGCGGGAGACCCTACAATGAGCAGTTCTTC. It specifies CAFSGRPYNEQFF.

This clone was detected only once. The chain uses TRBV27 and TRBJ2-7, with 8 bases lining up with TRBD2. Germline V gene data show CDR1 as MNHEY and CDR2 as SMNVEV (reference sequence). This CDR3 is 16 amino acids long. V dropped 4 bases and J dropped 3; count of bases not matched to a gene: 11. CDR3 coding DNA: TGTGCCAGCAGTTCAATGACTGGGCTAGCGGGCTACGAGCAGTACTTC. The encoded protein is CASSSMTGLAGYEQYF.

The J gene is TRBJ1-3, the V gene TRBV28; the D is unclear. CDR1 and CDR2 (germline): MDHEN, SYDVKM. V was clipped by 5 bases and J by 3 bases, with 20 bases between them. The length of the CDR3 is 17 residues. DNA for the CDR3: TGTGCCAGCAGTGGTGGGGTGGTTCGCTTTGGTGGAAACACCATATATTTT. As protein: CASSGGVVRFGGNTIYF.

This clone has a handful of counts. The gene calls are TRBV6-1 and TRBJ2-1, with D perhaps assigned TRBD1 or TRBD2 (5 bases each). The CDR3 runs 14 residues. V lost 4 bases and J 10 bases, leaving 17 bases between the germline ends. Germline V lookup: CDR1 MNHNS, CDR2 SASEGT. This CDR3 reads CASSGSSGDLEQFF. CDR3 DNA sequence: TGTGCCAGCAGTGGGAGTTCTGGGGACCTCGAGCAGTTCTTC.

This chain links TRBV11-2 with TRBJ2-1; D is perhaps TRBD1 (6 bases). CDR1 and CDR2 from the germline V gene are SGHAT and FQNNGV. CDR3 length equals 14 residues. Trimming shortened V by 5 bases and J by 1 base, and 9 bases separated the two germline ends. This CDR3 reads CASSDGQSYNEQFF. CDR3 nucleotide sequence: TGTGCCAGCAGCGACGGACAGTCCTACAATGAGCAGTTCTTC.

This clone occurred once. This chain joins TRBV12-5 and TRBJ2-6, with D tentatively TRBD1 (5 bases). V was cut by 5 bases and J by 5 bases, with 22 bases left in between. Germline V gene sequence: CDR1 LGHNT, CDR2 FRNRAP. This CDR3 has 18 amino acids. The CDR3 here is CASGRVDAGQSRANVLTF. The CDR3, as DNA: TGTGCTAGTGGTCGGGTAGATGCAGGACAAAGTCGGGCCAACGTCCTGACTTTC.

This sequence joins TRBV10-3 and TRBJ2-7; either TRBD1 or TRBD2 may supply D (6 bases each). Germline CDR1 is ENHRY and CDR2 is SYGVKD. V gave up 3 bases and J gave up 4 bases, with 13 bases separating them. The CDR3 runs to 14 residues. The CDR3 nucleotides read TGTGCCATCAGTGAAAGGGGGGTGAGGTACGAGCAGTACTTC. This codes for CAISERGVRYEQYF.

This clone was seen a few times. The genes are TRBV9 and TRBJ2-3, with 10 bases aligning to TRBD2. V dropped 0 bases and J dropped 6; count of bases not matched to a gene: 13. The CDR3 extends over 18 amino acids. Germline values: CDR1 SGDLS, CDR2 YYNGEE. The CDR3, as DNA: TGTGCCAGCAGCGTAGCTGAGGCTAGCGGGAGTTCAAGGGATACGCAGTATTTT. Translating gives CASSVAEASGSSRDTQYF.

The chain joins TRBV2 to TRBJ1-2, with D perhaps TRBD1 (6 bases). This CDR3 has 13 residues. The germline gives CDR1 SNHLY, CDR2 FYNNEI. V dropped 5 bases and J dropped 8 bases, with 15 bases sitting between them. The chain's CDR3 is CASSFRDIAGYTF. As DNA, the CDR3 is TGTGCCAGCAGTTTCCGGGACATTGCGGGCTACACCTTC. Together with reference TRBV2 and TRBJ1-2, the CDR3 gives the full variable domain: EPEVTQTPSHQVTQMGQEVILRCVPISNHLYFYWYRQILGQKVEFLVSFYNNEISEKSEIFDDQFSVERPDGSNFTLKIRSTKLEDSAMYFCASSFRDIAGYTFGSGTRLTVV.

This chain connects TRBV19 to TRBJ2-3; D not certain. The CDR3 has 14 residues. Germline CDR1 LNHDA, CDR2 SQIVND (reference sequence). Between the trimmed V and J ends, which lost 7 bases and 2 bases, there was a span of 13 bases. The CDR3 loop is CASNPVGFTDTQYF. CDR3 in DNA: TGTGCCAGTAATCCTGTAGGTTTCACAGATACGCAGTATTTT.

V usage is TRBV11-2 and J usage is TRBJ2-5, with D tentatively TRBD1 (5 bases). The last part of the DNA fits TRBJ2-7 better; the J call may be wrong. Germline CDR1 and CDR2: SGHAT and FQNNGV. This CDR3 has 15 residues. This chain's CDR3 is CASSTTPLRVDEQYF. Here the CDR3 DNA reads TGTGCCAGCAGCACGACCCCCCTCAGGGTGGACGAGCAGTACTTC.

The chain combines TRBV10-2 with TRBJ1-1; D call uncertain. Germline V gene lookup returns CDR1 WSHSY and CDR2 SAAADI. This CDR3 has 16 amino acids. Trimming removed 6 bases at V and 0 bases at J, with 17 bases between. The CDR3 coding sequence is TGCGCCAGCAGAATCACTTTAGGAACTATGAACACTGAAGCTTTCTTT. Its protein product is CASRITLGTMNTEAFF.

The V and J genes are TRBV5-6 and TRBJ1-4; 7 bases line up with TRBD1. CDR3 length equals 19 residues. Per the germline V gene, CDR1 is SGHDT and CDR2 is YYEEEE. Trimming removed 5 bases from V and 2 bases from J; junction bases left unmatched: 18. In DNA form, the CDR3 reads TGTGCCAGCAGAAAACTCCGGGACAGCGTCTTTCGTACTAATGAAAAACTGTTTTTT. It specifies CASRKLRDSVFRTNEKLFF. The full variable domain, with the rest looked up from reference TRBV5-6 and TRBJ1-4, is DAGVTQSPTHLIKTRGQQVTLRCSPKSGHDTVSWYQQALGQGPQFIFQYYEEEERQRGNFPDRFSGHQFPNYSSELNVNALLLGDSALYLCASRKLRDSVFRTNEKLFFGSGTQLSVL.

This clone was detected a few times. The chain couples TRBV28 to TRBJ2-5, with TRBD2 matching over 14 bases. The CDR3 is 15 amino acids. V lost 6 bases to trimming and J lost 5 bases; unmatched junction nucleotides: 5. Germline CDR1 and CDR2: MDHEN and SYDVKM. In DNA form, the CDR3 reads TGTGCCAGCAGGGGACTAGCGGGAGACGGTGAGACCCAGTACTTC. Amino acid sequence: CASRGLAGDGETQYF.

The chain couples TRBV5-1 to TRBJ2-5; TRBD2 aligns across 10 bases. Unmatched junction bases numbered 7, after V lost 1 base and J lost 1 base. Germline V gene lookup returns CDR1 SGHRS and CDR2 YFSETQ. This CDR3 is 17 amino acids long. The CDR3 DNA reads as TGCGCCAGCAGCTTGTGGAGTAGCGGGAGGCTCCAAGAGACCCAGTACTTC. This encodes CASSLWSSGRLQETQYF. Based on the CDR3 plus reference TRBV5-1 and TRBJ2-5, the full variable domain is KAGVTQTPRYLIKTRGQQVTLSCSPISGHRSVSWYQQTPGQGLQFLFEYFSETQRNKGNFPGRFSGRQFSNSRSEMNVSTLELGDSALYLCASSLWSSGRLQETQYFGPGTRLLVL.

This clone was seen a few times. The chain employs TRBV19 and TRBJ1-5; D is ambiguous. In germline, CDR1 is LNHDA, CDR2 SQIVND (reference sequence). The CDR3 is made up of 14 amino acids. V was trimmed by 5 bases and J by 3 bases, leaving 11 bases between them. For the CDR3, the DNA is TGTGCCAGTAGTGTTAACAGTTTCAATCAGCCCCAGCATTTT. This codes for CASSVNSFNQPQHF.

This clone came up once. This chain uses TRBV15 with TRBJ1-1, with 8 bases lining up with TRBD1. This CDR3 contains 18 residues. CDR1 is LNHNV, CDR2 YYDKDF, per germline (reference sequence). With V trimmed by 5 bases and J by 4 bases, 18 bases remained unmatched. CDR3 region: CATSRGQGTGLVSTEAFF. CDR3 coding DNA: TGTGCCACCAGCCGAGGACAGGGAACGGGGCTGGTCAGCACTGAAGCTTTCTTT.

The V gene is TRBV6-4, the J gene TRBJ1-5; a weak D match, TRBD1 (6 bases). This CDR3 contains 13 residues. CDR1 MRHNA and CDR2 SNTAGT come from the germline V gene. Trimming took off 6 bases at V and 6 bases at J, with 12 bases between the two ends. The CDR3 DNA reads as TGTGCCAGCAGCCTAGGCAGGGGTCAGCCCCAGCATTTT. Protein product: CASSLGRGQPQHF.

The sample holds a few counts of this clone. The chain carries TRBV4-1 and TRBJ2-7; D is perhaps TRBD2 (6 bases). Germline V gives CDR1 MGHRA, CDR2 YSYEKL. V shed 2 bases and J shed 0 bases, with 11 bases lying between them. The CDR3 length is 15 residues. CDR3 DNA: TGCGCCAGCAGCCAATCTAGCGTGATCTCCTACGAGCAGTACTTC. Translating gives CASSQSSVISYEQYF.

V gene TRBV18 combines with J gene TRBJ1-1; 9 bases match TRBD1. The CDR3 totals 12 residues. Germline lookup yields CDR1 KGHSH and CDR2 LQKENI. V was clipped by 8 bases and J by 7 bases; unmatched bases: 5. CDR3 amino acids: CASGQGQGEAFF. In DNA, the CDR3 is TGTGCCAGCGGACAGGGGCAAGGTGAAGCTTTCTTT.

The chain couples TRBV28 to TRBJ2-1, with TRBD2 matching over 13 bases. Trimming removed 6 bases from V and 4 bases from J; junction bases left unmatched: 3. CDR3 length: 15 amino acids. Germline V gene data show CDR1 as MDHEN and CDR2 as SYDVKM. CDR3 protein: CASRALAGGYNEQFF. The CDR3 DNA sequence: TGTGCCAGCAGGGCACTAGCGGGAGGGTACAATGAGCAGTTCTTC.

The rearrangement links TRBV2 to TRBJ2-1; TRBD1 agrees at 8 bases. The junction had 6 bases not matched to a gene; V was cut back by 7 bases and J by 7 bases. In germline, CDR1 is SNHLY, CDR2 FYNNEI. The CDR3 is 13 residues long. Written as DNA, the CDR3 is TGTGCCAGCAATCAGGGGGCGAGGAATGAGCAGTTCTTC. Amino acids: CASNQGARNEQFF.

The chain recombines TRBV6-1 with TRBJ2-7, with TRBD1 as a possible D gene (6 bases). The germline V and J ends were trimmed by 1 base and 3 bases, with 13 bases remaining between them. CDR1 is MNHNS and CDR2 is SASEGT in the germline V gene. The CDR3 spans 15 residues. The CDR3 region is CASSEVWGQGYEQYF. The CDR3, as DNA: TGTGCCAGCAGTGAAGTTTGGGGGCAGGGCTACGAGCAGTACTTC.

The sample holds one count of this clone. The chain has TRBV11-2 and TRBJ2-7, with 9 nucleotides matching TRBD1. The ends lost 5 bases at V and 7 bases at J; junction bases unmatched: 6. This CDR3 is built from 13 residues. CDR1 SGHAT and CDR2 FQNNGV come from the germline V gene. The CDR3 protein is CASSADRGFEQYF. Here the CDR3 DNA reads TGTGCCAGCAGCGCCGACAGGGGGTTTGAGCAGTACTTC.